This T cell receptor (beta chain) was recovered during a study of tumor-infiltrating lymphocytes in primary liver carcinoma. Points on this clonotype: Its antigen remains unidentified. Because the CDR3 is missing its conserved closing phenylalanine or tryptophan, this is likely a read error.

Co-extraction yielded RNA and DNA from around 20-30 mg of unsorted bulk tissue. Uniformly, tumor samples exhibited a viable tumor cell fraction exceeding 85%. Study-wide findings and caveats: Tumor-adjacent and tumor-blood pairs shared less of their repertoires than tumor region pairs shared.

The researchers produced TCR beta cDNA from around 500 ng total RNA with a constant-region primer. The TCR beta library was amplified through three nested multiplex PCR rounds in a modified ARM-PCR procedure. Both of the initial two PCR rounds ran for approximately 11 cycles and employed TRBV1-TRBV30 forward primers alongside a C-beta reverse primer. TCRdb redid the calling of the multiplex PCR reads with MiXCR, one entry per CDR3 protein. Counted here are 70,000 to 75,000 distinct CDR3 sequences, 60% to 80% occurring once; the ten biggest clones make up around 30%. The V and J ends lost 6 bases and 4 bases respectively, with 10 bases between them. Germline V gene lookup returns CDR1 MNHEY and CDR2 SVGEGT. This CDR3 has 12 residues.

Source material: liver tumor tissue from sampling region 4. Subset noted: tumor region T4, right-lateral pole. This clonotype was sampled from a man aged 35-49 years with primary liver carcinoma and hepatitis B virus infection. The V gene is TRBV6-2 or TRBV6-3, the J gene TRBJ2-7; D ambiguous. The CDR3, as DNA: TGTGCCAGCAGCTGCAATCCGTACGAGCAGTACTTA. Residues: CASSCNPYEQYL.